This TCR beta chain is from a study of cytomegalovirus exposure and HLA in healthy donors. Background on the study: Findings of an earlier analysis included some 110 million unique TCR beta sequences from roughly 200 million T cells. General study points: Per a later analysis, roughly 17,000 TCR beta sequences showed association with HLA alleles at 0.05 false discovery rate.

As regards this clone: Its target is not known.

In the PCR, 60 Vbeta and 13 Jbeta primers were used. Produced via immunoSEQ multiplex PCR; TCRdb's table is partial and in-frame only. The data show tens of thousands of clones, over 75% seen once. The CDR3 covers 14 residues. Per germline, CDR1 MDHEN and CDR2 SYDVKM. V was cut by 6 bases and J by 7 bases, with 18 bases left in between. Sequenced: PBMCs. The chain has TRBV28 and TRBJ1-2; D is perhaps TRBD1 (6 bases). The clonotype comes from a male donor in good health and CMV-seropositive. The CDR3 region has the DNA TGTGCCAGCAGCCGGTCTGGGGGCGAGGGTGGCTACACCTTC. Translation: CASSRSGGEGGYTF.